This T cell receptor beta chain was identified during a study of PD-1 blockade in classical Hodgkin lymphoma. Generated by immunoSEQ multiplex PCR, the TCRdb table keeps only in-frame clones and is missing some. The repertoire holds around 40,000 clones, with over 55% as singletons. The CDR3 spans 11 residues. V was cut by 5 bases and J by 8 bases, with 9 bases left in between. The germline CDR1 and CDR2 sequences are GTSNPN and SVGIG (reference sequence). Patients all relapsed after autologous stem cell transplantation, and there was variation in brentuximab vedotin exposure. This clonotype originated in a human donor with classical Hodgkin lymphoma. The sequences come from peripheral blood mononuclear cells (PBMCs), collected at baseline. V gene TRBV30 combines with J gene TRBJ1-4; the D is unclear. In DNA form, the CDR3 reads TGTGCCTGGGGGATAAGAGAAAAACTGTTTTTT. It is translated as CAWGIREKLFF. The complete variable domain, with remaining parts taken from reference TRBV30 and TRBJ1-4, reads SQTIHQWPATLVQPVGSPLSLECTVEGTSNPNLYWYRQAAGRGLQLLFYSVGIGQISSEVPQNLSASRPQDRQFILSSKKLLLSDSGFYLCAWGIREKLFFGSGTQLSVL.